Reported below is one T cell receptor (beta chain). Its matching antigen is unknown. The data derive from a study of blood T cell dynamics during melanoma immunotherapy. The overall study: Patients with metastatic melanoma got pembrolizumab or nivolumab-ipilimumab as first-line care.

Germline V CDR1 and CDR2: MNHNY, SVGAGI (reference sequence). The length of the CDR3 is 13 residues. Trimming removed 6 bases from V and 7 bases from J, with 10 bases in between. Study conclusions and caveats: At W3, later disease-control patients showed bifurcated PBMC repertoire changes, unlike progressors.

The time point: pre-treatment baseline. Prior systemic cancer therapy, immunosuppressant use and other active malignancies excluded patients. DNA loading was fixed at 350 to 450 ng for all bulk PBMC samples. Using immunoSEQ multiplex PCR, the repertoire was profiled, and TCRdb retains in-frame clones only, with some absent. The sample lists about 14,000 clones; under 90% were seen once. The sample consisted of blood, taken from a patient treated with checkpoint blockade. The clonotype originates from a human donor with melanoma. The chain links TRBV6-6 to TRBJ1-6; D perhaps matches TRBD1 (6 bases). The CDR3 DNA reads as TGTGCCAGCAGCCCAGGGGTCAATTCACCCCTCCACTTT. Translation: CASSPGVNSPLHF.